These 6 T cell receptor beta chains were all obtained from the same sample, sequenced in a study of human T cells and chemical hapten exposure. Each cDNA molecule in the library carried unique molecular identifiers. One entry per CDR3 protein, called by TCRdb with MiXCR from the reads. The sample carries around 120,000 distinct CDR3 sequences, over 6.5% recorded once. Unfractionated whole blood served as the source for total RNA extraction. What was sequenced was whole blood. All receptors come from a human donor in good health. Some clones in this sample may be carry-over from other donors' samples.

This clonotype was detected a few times. The chain is built from TRBV6-1 and TRBJ2-7, with 7 bases lining up with TRBD1. The trim removed 10 bases at V and 1 base at J, leaving 4 bases unmatched. The CDR3 is 12 residues long. In germline, CDR1 is MNHNS, CDR2 SASEGT. The CDR3 reads CATGQESYEQYF. DNA of the CDR3: TGTGCCACCGGACAGGAGTCCTACGAGCAGTACTTC.

This clonotype was seen a few times. V is TRBV2 and J is TRBJ2-1; no reliable D call. The CDR3 consists of 15 residues. Trimming took off 1 base at V and 6 bases at J, with 13 bases between the two ends. Germline values: CDR1 SNHLY, CDR2 FYNNEI. The CDR3 loop is CASSEGAYQSNEQFF. The CDR3 DNA is TGTGCCAGCAGTGAAGGGGCCTACCAGTCCAATGAGCAGTTCTTC.

A few counts support this clonotype. This chain joins TRBV7-9 and TRBJ2-2, with D unclear. This CDR3 contains 18 residues. The germline gives CDR1 SEHNR, CDR2 FQNEAQ (reference sequence). The V and J ends lost 5 bases and 6 bases respectively, with 25 bases between them. This CDR3 reads CASSPSRVGRIQPGELFF. The CDR3 DNA reads TGTGCCAGCAGCCCGAGCCGTGTGGGTAGAATCCAACCCGGGGAGCTGTTTTTT.

This clonotype occurred a few times. The chain carries TRBV27 and TRBJ2-7; no definite D call. The V end lost 2 bases, the J end lost 4 bases, and 6 bases lay between the germline ends. CDR3 length equals 12 residues. Germline loops: CDR1 MNHEY, CDR2 SMNVEV (reference sequence). The CDR3 sequence is CASSLKGYEQYF. The DNA for the CDR3 is TGTGCCAGCAGTTTAAAGGGATACGAGCAGTACTTC.

This clonotype came up many times. CDR3 protein: CASSEGQGNYSPLHF. For the CDR3, the DNA is TGTGCCAGCAGTGAGGGACAGGGCAATTATTCACCCCTCCACTTT. The V and J genes are TRBV2 and TRBJ1-6; TRBD1 matches 9 bases. The germline V gene has CDR1 SNHLY and CDR2 FYNNEI. After removal of 3 bases from V and 8 bases from J, the junction contained 5 bases not matched to a gene. There are 15 residues in the CDR3.

There are many counts of this clonotype. As DNA, the CDR3 is TGCGCCAGCAGCCAAGGACCCACCAGGGCCTCTAGCACAGATACGCAGTATTTT. The encoded protein is CASSQGPTRASSTDTQYF. The J gene is TRBJ2-3, the V gene TRBV4-1; TRBD1 is a possible D gene (5 bases). The CDR3 has 18 residues. The V gene lost 1 base and the J gene lost 0 bases, with 17 bases spanning the gap. Germline CDR1 MGHRA, CDR2 YSYEKL.